This T cell receptor beta chain was documented in a study of Ad26.COV2.S vaccination and SARS-CoV-2 variants (dated by TCRdb to the early 2020s). Background on the whole study: Donors in the vaccine arm were drawn from COV1001, a phase I-IIa trial of Ad26.COV2.S in healthy adults that was multicentre, randomized, double-blind and placebo-controlled. Ad26.COV2.S was administered intramuscularly at a dose of 5x10^10 or 1x10^11 viral particles, either as one shot or as two shots given 56 days apart. TCRbeta repertoire sequencing served as the tool for gauging how specific and how broad the SARS-CoV-2-reactive T cell receptors were following Ad26.COV2.S vaccination. The TCR-sequenced set comprised approximately 30 samples: some 20 Ad26.COV2.S vaccine recipients, 5 placebo recipients and 8 SARS-CoV-2 convalescent individuals. Participants in the trial were split at random into five groups of five each, receiving low-dose or high-dose Ad26.COV2.S once or twice, or else placebo on both occasions. Throughout the experiments and outcome assessment, investigators stayed blinded to trial group allocation.

General findings and caveats noted by the study authors: After vaccination, substantial breadth of spike-specific CD8+ and CD4+ T cell responses was reported. Spike-specific TCR breadth was higher in Ad26.COV2.S recipients than in placebo recipients (P = 0.0014). Comparable non-spike TCR breadth was observed between vaccine and placebo recipients, consistent with only spike being contained in the vaccine. The authors noted that the TCR breadth and depth analyses may have underestimated total T cell responses. The study was not powered for comparison of responses between vaccine doses or regimens.

From its cysteine to its phenylalanine, the CDR3 spans 14 amino acids. CDR3 DNA is the only sequence kept; it has 42 bases, read in frame from the first base. A distance of 19 bases separates the germline ends of V and J, which lose 7 bases and 8 bases respectively. CDR1 and CDR2, looked up from the germline V gene, are SGHDT and YYEEEE. A remark on this clone: Its antigen is not yet known. Within one base of it there is no much larger clone, and no base qualities were kept.

The immunoSEQ Assay was the method used to sequence TCRbeta CDR3 regions. After extraction, genomic DNA underwent amplification by bias-controlled multiplex PCR, followed by high-throughput sequencing. As for how the authors treated the data: To quantify the absolute abundance of every unique TCRbeta CDR3 region, sequences were collapsed and filtered. Usable DNA was measured by amplifying reference genes present in all nucleated cells, and TCRbeta template counts were normalized to that usable DNA to estimate T cell fraction. Repertoire TCRs were annotated as SARS-CoV-2-specific by exact matching of V gene, CDR3 amino acid sequence and J gene to a known reactive TCR set. The reference SARS-CoV-2 TCR set came from MIRA and was filtered for enrichment in COVID-19-positive ImmuneCODE repertoires, removing public or cross-reactive TCRs. Based on the MIRA antigens, annotated TCRs were further analysed at the level of specific ORF or position within ORF. Breadth was defined as the number of annotated unique rearrangements divided by the total number of unique productive rearrangements, and depth was defined as the summed frequency of the annotated unique rearrangements. Group comparisons of TCR breadth used two-sided Wilcoxon rank-sum tests. TCRdb limited this immuneACCESS table to in-frame rearrangements with V and J called. A share of clones is missing; checked studies link under half to unresolved V genes, and the rest is unexplained. That table furnishes V, J and clone size, whereas the DNA furnished D and trimming. The sample includes hundreds of thousands of clones, with more than 80% observed a single time. The leading ten clones occupy 1.5% of the sample.

This sample's treatment or condition label indicates: about 20 received Ad26.COV2.S at low or high dose, single or two shots; about 5 received placebo; per-sample allocation not given. Repertoires of vaccine and placebo recipients were sequenced from samples taken on day 63 after the first injection. In Cohort 1b, more than 20 adults aged 18-55 years were enrolled at a single site in Boston, USA, between 29 July and 7 August 2020. Ad26.COV2.S was a replication-incompetent adenovirus type 26 vector that expressed a prefusion-stabilized SARS-CoV-2 spike protein derived from the original Wuhan strain.

The V and J segments used are TRBV5-6 and TRBJ1-3; the D segment cannot be called with confidence. The specimen was peripheral blood, collected in a trial of Ad26.COV2.S vaccine versus placebo. The TCR was taken from a person between 18 and 59 years old who received the Ad26.COV2.S COVID-19 vaccine or a placebo. Read as DNA, the sequence is TGTGCCAGCGCCCCTAGGACGGGCGAGGACACCATATATTTT. Translated, this is CASAPRTGEDTIYF.